The rows below give T cell receptor beta chains drawn from one sample of a study of T cell repertoires in MIS-A myocarditis. Data came from immunoSEQ multiplex PCR; TCRdb stores just in-frame clones and leaves some out. The data contain roughly 15,000 clones, 74% of them singletons. Sequenced: left ventricle heart tissue obtained at autopsy. These TCRs come from a man aged 18 to 30 with fulminant myocarditis from multisystem inflammatory syndrome in adults (MIS-A) after COVID-19. Each CDR3 is given with its conserved first and last residue. The order of the fields is clone size, V gene, D gene, J gene, CDR3 DNA, CDR3 protein. A D gene is named only where the DNA matches it firmly. For some rows the clone size is stated as once, few or many, or as a class when expanded; others skip it.

size: few
V: TRBV7-2
D: .
J: TRBJ1-1
DNA: TGTGCCAGCAGCCGGGACATAGGGGGTAACACTGAAGCTTTCTTT
CDR3: CASSRDIGGNTEAFF

size: .
V: TRBV6-5
D: .
J: TRBJ1-6
DNA: TGTGCCAGCAGTTACAGGGCCCACGGGGATTCACCCCTCCACTTT
CDR3: CASSYRAHGDSPLHF

size: .
V: TRBV18
D: .
J: TRBJ1-1
DNA: TGTGCCAGCTCACCGGACAGTGGCGAAGCTTTCTTT
CDR3: CASSPDSGEAFF

size: .
V: TRBV6-2/TRBV6-3
D: .
J: TRBJ2-2
DNA: TGTGCCAGCAGTTATTTACAGGGAAACACCGGGGAGCTGTTTTTT
CDR3: CASSYLQGNTGELFF

size: .
V: TRBV5-1
D: .
J: TRBJ1-2
DNA: TGCGCCAGCAGCTACGGTCGTGGCTACACCTTC
CDR3: CASSYGRGYTF

size: .
V: TRBV28
D: .
J: TRBJ1-2
DNA: TGTGCCAGCAGTCAACTGACTAACTATGGCTACACCTTC
CDR3: CASSQLTNYGYTF

size: .
V: TRBV4-1
D: .
J: TRBJ1-5
DNA: TGCGCCAGCAGCCAAAAAGGCGAGGGGCGGCGGGCCAATCAGCCCCAGCATTTT
CDR3: CASSQKGEGRRANQPQHF

size: .
V: TRBV4-1
D: .
J: TRBJ1-1
DNA: TGCGCCAGCAGCCCCCCTTTAGCGGGCCCCGAGGGTGAAGCTTTCTTT
CDR3: CASSPPLAGPEGEAFF

size: .
V: TRBV7-9
D: TRBD1
J: TRBJ1-1
DNA: TGTGCCAGCAGCTCGGGACAGGGGAACACTGAAGCTTTCTTT
CDR3: CASSSGQGNTEAFF

size: .
V: TRBV28
D: .
J: TRBJ2-7
DNA: TGTGCCAGCAGTGAAACCCGTGGCCAGTACTTC
CDR3: CASSETRGQYF